This T cell receptor (beta chain) is from a study of graft-versus-host responses after intestinal transplantation. Study-wide context: Transplants were multivisceral, liver-intestinal, or isolated intestinal.

Trimming removed 4 bases from V and 5 bases from J, with 10 bases in between. Germline V gives CDR1 SGHNT, CDR2 YYREEE (reference sequence). The CDR3 sequence is 13 residues long. Tissue from the graft was processed to free its intraepithelial and lamina propria lymphocytes. Sequenced by immunoSEQ multiplex PCR; TCRdb stores in-frame clones only, minus some. The profile shows thousands of clones, under 90% of them singletons. The source was ileum tissue, collected 307 days after intestinal transplant. The sequence derives from a human patient who received an intestinal transplant, so some T cells may come from the graft donor. The V gene is TRBV5-4, the J gene TRBJ2-1; D perhaps matches TRBD1 (5 bases). The CDR3 protein is CASSIWGHNEQFF. DNA for the CDR3: TGTGCCAGCAGCATCTGGGGCCACAATGAGCAGTTCTTC.